A single sample is the source of the 26 T cell receptor beta chains below, sequenced in a study of technical replicates of blood from a few donors. Method: immunoSEQ multiplex PCR; TCRdb's copy keeps in-frame clones and lacks some. In the table there are 65,000 to 90,000 clones, roughly 93% of which are singletons. Sequences were obtained from T cells isolated from PBMCs. The receptors come from a human donor in good health.

V and J are TRBV19 and TRBJ2-7; 8 bases fit TRBD1. The CDR3 sequence is 14 residues long. J was trimmed by 6 bases and V by 4 bases; bases with no gene match: 8. CDR1 and CDR2 from the germline V gene are LNHDA and SQIVND (reference sequence). As DNA, the CDR3 is TGTGCCAGTAGTAGAGGACAGGGAAAGGGCGAGCAGTACTTC. Translated, it gives CASSRGQGKGEQYF.

The chain recombines TRBV30 with TRBJ2-7, with D perhaps TRBD1 (6 bases). Looked up from germline, CDR1 is GTSNPN and CDR2 is SVGIG (reference sequence). Trimming removed 5 bases from V and 3 bases from J, with 23 bases in between. CDR3 length: 16 residues. CDR3 sequence reads: CAWGPLDSFFGYEQYF. CDR3 bases: TGTGCCTGGGGGCCCCTGGACAGCTTTTTCGGCTACGAGCAGTACTTC.

V is TRBV7-3 and J is TRBJ2-3; 7 bases agree with TRBD2. CDR1 SGHTA and CDR2 FQGTGA come from the germline V gene. V lost 2 bases, J lost 1 base, and 3 bases stayed unmatched. This CDR3 has 15 amino acids. CDR3 sequence (DNA): TGTGCCAGCAGCTTATGGGCGGGAGGCACAGATACGCAGTATTTT. Its protein product is CASSLWAGGTDTQYF.

CDR3 DNA: TGTGCCAGCAGCCCTGGACAGGGTCAAGAGACCCAGTACTTC. It specifies CASSPGQGQETQYF. The genes are TRBV7-9 and TRBJ2-5; 8 positions match TRBD1. The junction had 4 bases not matched to a gene; V was cut back by 5 bases and J by 2 bases. Germline V lookup: CDR1 SEHNR, CDR2 FQNEAQ (reference sequence). The CDR3 is made up of 14 amino acids.

J is TRBJ1-1 and V is TRBV4-1; possible D gene TRBD1, 5 bases. Between the trimmed V and J ends, which lost 4 bases and 0 bases, there was a span of 18 bases. Germline assignment: CDR1 MGHRA and CDR2 YSYEKL. The CDR3 extends over 17 amino acids. CDR3 DNA: TGCGCCAGCAGCCCCCTAACTCCTCAGGGCATGAACACTGAAGCTTTCTTT. Translation gives CASSPLTPQGMNTEAFF.

This chain joins TRBV27 and TRBJ1-4, with a weak D call TRBD1 (6 bases). The CDR3 loop spans 14 amino acids. V was shortened by 6 bases and J by 14 bases, with 22 bases between the two germline ends. The germline V gene encodes CDR1 MNHEY and CDR2 SMNVEV (reference sequence). The CDR3 nucleotides read TGTGCCAGCAGCCCAATGAATAGGGCAGGGGTCCTGTTTTTT. Protein product: CASSPMNRAGVLFF.

The gene calls are TRBV7-8 and TRBJ1-3; 8 bases align to TRBD1. The germline CDR1 and CDR2 sequences are SGHVS and FQNEAQ. The CDR3 has 16 amino acids. Trimming cost V 5 bases and J 4 bases; bases outside gene matches: 10. The DNA for the CDR3 is TGTGCCAGCAGCGGACTGTCAGGGGGCTCGGGAAACACCATATATTTT. As protein: CASSGLSGGSGNTIYF.

The chain carries TRBV7-3 and TRBJ2-7; TRBD2 is a possible D gene (7 bases). V dropped 0 bases and J dropped 5 bases, with 11 bases sitting between them. Germline V lookup: CDR1 SGHTA, CDR2 FQGTGA. The CDR3 length is 14 residues. In DNA form, the CDR3 reads TGTGCCAGCAGCTTAACAGGGGGGGTTGACGAGCAGTACTTC. Translation: CASSLTGGVDEQYF.

The rearrangement links TRBV15 to TRBJ2-7; D may be TRBD1 (6 bases). The germline V gene has CDR1 LNHNV and CDR2 YYDKDF (reference sequence). V was pared by 3 bases and J by 0 bases, with 12 bases between. The CDR3 is 15 residues long. The CDR3 coding sequence is TGTGCCACCAGCAGCCTACCACAGGGCTCCTACGAGCAGTACTTC. This codes for CATSSLPQGSYEQYF.

The chain combines TRBV7-8 with TRBJ2-3; 12 nucleotides line up with TRBD2. With 1 base clipped from V and 2 bases from J, the junction kept 4 bases outside the gene matches. CDR3 length equals 17 residues. Germline V gene lookup returns CDR1 SGHVS and CDR2 FQNEAQ. The CDR3 nucleotides read TGTGCCAGCAGCTTAGTCGGGACTAGCGGGTTCACAGATACGCAGTATTTT. Amino acid sequence: CASSLVGTSGFTDTQYF.

CDR3 in amino acids: CASSIGQGPVMNTEAFF. For the CDR3, the DNA is TGCGCCAGCAGCATCGGACAGGGACCCGTCATGAACACTGAAGCTTTCTTT. V and J are TRBV5-1 and TRBJ1-1, with 8 bases aligning to TRBD1. The CDR3 length is 17 residues. Looked up from germline, CDR1 is SGHRS and CDR2 is YFSETQ. V shed 4 bases, J shed 0 bases, and the junction held 11 bases outside the gene matches. The full variable domain, with the rest looked up from reference TRBV5-1 and TRBJ1-1, is KAGVTQTPRYLIKTRGQQVTLSCSPISGHRSVSWYQQTPGQGLQFLFEYFSETQRNKGNFPGRFSGRQFSNSRSEMNVSTLELGDSALYLCASSIGQGPVMNTEAFFGQGTRLTVV.

This clone was seen more than once but under ten times. CDR3 residues: CASSRTGSVRYTF. CDR3 DNA: TGTGCCAGCAGTCGCACAGGGAGTGTACGCTACACCTTC. V and J are TRBV6-5 and TRBJ1-2; D may be TRBD1 (6 bases). The CDR3 spans 13 residues. Trimming took 5 bases from V and 9 from J, leaving 16 bases between them. Germline V gene data show CDR1 as MNHEY and CDR2 as SVGAGI.

The chain couples TRBV19 to TRBJ1-5; D remains ambiguous. Trimming left V 4 bases short and J 3 bases short, with 13 bases between. Germline CDR1 reads LNHDA; CDR2 reads SQIVND (reference sequence). This CDR3 comprises 15 residues. CDR3 sequence reads: CASSSFAGINQPQHF. The CDR3 DNA is TGTGCCAGTAGTAGCTTTGCGGGAATCAATCAGCCCCAGCATTTT. The full variable domain, in which reference TRBV19 and TRBJ1-5 provide the parts outside the CDR3, is DGGITQSPKYLFRKEGQNVTLSCEQNLNHDAMYWYRQDPGQGLRLIYYSQIVNDFQKGDIAEGYSVSREKKESFPLTVTSAQKNPTAFYLCASSSFAGINQPQHFGDGTRLSIL.

The chain employs TRBV4-1 and TRBJ2-1, with a possible D match to TRBD1 (5 bases). CDR1 MGHRA and CDR2 YSYEKL come from the germline V gene. The CDR3 has 17 amino acids. Trimming pared 1 base from V and 3 bases from J, leaving 16 bases between. The CDR3 region is CASSQVTEAPLYNEQFF. As DNA, the CDR3 is TGCGCCAGCAGCCAAGTGACAGAGGCCCCGCTCTACAATGAGCAGTTCTTC.

In this sample, this clone turned up a few times. The sample carries other DNA sequences with the same CDR3. V is TRBV4-1 and J is TRBJ2-7; 8 positions match TRBD2. The germline gives CDR1 MGHRA, CDR2 YSYEKL. The CDR3 has 15 residues. J was trimmed by 2 bases and V by 1 base; bases with no gene match: 4. CDR3 coding DNA: TGCGCCAGCAGCCAAGGCCTAGCGGGCGCCTACGAGCAGTACTTC. Its translation is CASSQGLAGAYEQYF.

This clone was counted once. The chain is built from TRBV5-1 and TRBJ2-3; 10 bases agree with TRBD2. The trim removed 2 bases at V and 4 bases at J, leaving 4 bases unmatched. Germline CDR1 and CDR2: SGHRS and YFSETQ. The CDR3 is made up of 15 amino acids. In nucleotides, the CDR3 is TGCGCCAGCAGCTTTTTGCTAGCGGGAGCAGATACGCAGTATTTT. Its translation: CASSFLLAGADTQYF.

The chain couples TRBV9 to TRBJ1-2; D remains unclear. Germline CDR1 reads SGDLS; CDR2 reads YYNGEE. The CDR3 runs 13 residues. Trimming took 5 bases from V and 4 from J, leaving 12 bases between them. The CDR3 loop reads CASRGVPPYGYTF. The DNA for the CDR3 is TGTGCCAGCAGGGGAGTGCCTCCCTATGGCTACACCTTC.

The chain carries TRBV7-3 and TRBJ2-1; 10 bases are a match to TRBD2. CDR1 is SGHTA, CDR2 FQGTGA, per germline. CDR3 length equals 16 residues. V gave up 1 base and J gave up 3 bases; unmatched junction bases: 3. The CDR3 DNA reads as TGTGCCAGCAGCTTAATAGCGGGAGGTGTCTACAATGAGCAGTTCTTC. Residues: CASSLIAGGVYNEQFF.

This chain uses TRBV5-6 with TRBJ2-7; perhaps TRBD1 as D (6 bases). Trimming stripped 1 base from V and 7 bases from J, with 15 bases between. Germline V gives CDR1 SGHDT, CDR2 YYEEEE. The CDR3 consists of 14 residues. The CDR3 DNA sequence: TGTGCCAGCAGCTTGTATGGACAGTCAAGAGAGCAGTACTTC. It specifies CASSLYGQSREQYF. The entire variable domain, with the rest obtained from reference TRBV5-6 and TRBJ2-7, is as follows: DAGVTQSPTHLIKTRGQQVTLRCSPKSGHDTVSWYQQALGQGPQFIFQYYEEEERQRGNFPDRFSGHQFPNYSSELNVNALLLGDSALYLCASSLYGQSREQYFGPGTRLTVT.

The V gene is TRBV4-3, the J gene TRBJ2-7; possible D gene TRBD2, 6 bases. Trimming removed 3 bases from V and 0 bases from J, with 12 bases in between. The CDR3 length is 15 residues. The V gene's germline CDR1 is LGHNA and CDR2 YSLEER. The CDR3 loop is CASSQAASASYEQYF. The CDR3 region has the DNA TGCGCCAGCAGCCAGGCGGCTAGCGCCTCCTACGAGCAGTACTTC.

The chain combines TRBV25-1 with TRBJ1-2; D call uncertain. Germline V gives CDR1 MGHDK, CDR2 SYGVNS. The V end was cut by 6 bases, the J end by 4 bases, with 15 bases between. The CDR3 extends over 14 amino acids. The CDR3 nucleotides read TGTGCCAGCAGGGCGCCCGGGAGGGCCTATGGCTACACCTTC. It is translated as CASRAPGRAYGYTF.

This clone was detected once. The chain uses TRBV4-3 and TRBJ2-1; D gene ambiguous. V was shortened by 1 base and J by 1 base, with 11 bases between the two germline ends. This CDR3 has 16 amino acids. Germline V gives CDR1 LGHNA, CDR2 YSLEER. CDR3 nucleotides: TGCGCCAGCAGCCAAGGCGCGGAGATATCCTACAATGAGCAGTTCTTC. This codes for CASSQGAEISYNEQFF.

The chain links TRBV13 to TRBJ2-7, with 12 bases identical to TRBD2. The CDR3 totals 16 residues. The germline gives CDR1 PRHDT, CDR2 FYEKMQ (reference sequence). The V segment lost 5 bases and the J segment 4 bases; nucleotides outside the gene matches: 9. The CDR3 reads CASSLTLAGGRYEQYF. As DNA, the CDR3 is TGTGCCAGCAGCCTTACTCTAGCGGGAGGGAGATACGAGCAGTACTTC.

The gene calls are TRBV4-2 and TRBJ2-1; no definite D call. CDR1 LGHNA and CDR2 YNFKEQ come from the germline V gene. CDR3 size: 15 residues. The V and J ends lost 1 base and 4 bases respectively, with 11 bases between them. Written as DNA, the CDR3 is TGTGCCAGCAGCCAAGTCTTGGCTAGATACAATGAGCAGTTCTTC. Its translation is CASSQVLARYNEQFF.

The rearrangement joins TRBV5-1 to TRBJ2-7, with no clear D. Trimming stripped 5 bases from V and 5 bases from J, with 14 bases between. The V gene's germline CDR1 is SGHRS and CDR2 YFSETQ. The CDR3 extends over 13 amino acids. CDR3 DNA: TGCGCCAGCAGTCTGGATGTGCGGCACGAGCAGTACTTC. It translates to CASSLDVRHEQYF.

The chain uses TRBV10-1 and TRBJ2-2; no firm D call. V was shortened by 1 base and J by 1 base, with 7 bases between the two germline ends. This CDR3 region has 15 residues. Germline assignment: CDR1 WNHNN and CDR2 SYGVQD (reference sequence). This chain's CDR3 is CASSEFLGNTGELFF. In nucleotides, the CDR3 is TGCGCCAGCAGTGAGTTTCTCGGGAACACCGGGGAGCTGTTTTTT.